Sequencing of this T cell receptor beta chain was carried out in a study of cytomegalovirus exposure and HLA in healthy donors. This CDR3 region has 14 residues. V was shortened by 2 bases and J by 5 bases, with 12 bases between the two germline ends. The germline gives CDR1 SGHTA, CDR2 FQGNSA. PCR involved 60 Vbeta and 13 Jbeta primers. The protocol was immunoSEQ multiplex PCR, while the TCRdb copy is restricted to in-frame clones and leaves out a portion. The specimen's table records 75,000 to 100,000 clones. The sequence came from a woman aged 55 to 70 in good health and CMV-seronegative. V and J are TRBV7-2 and TRBJ2-5; D ambiguous. The sample taken for sequencing was PBMCs. CDR3 amino acids: CASSLNEVAETQYF. Here the CDR3 DNA reads TGTGCCAGCAGCTTAAATGAGGTTGCGGAGACCCAGTACTTC.